One sample yielded the 29 T cell receptor beta chains listed below, sequenced in a study of regulatory T cells in long-lasting Graves disease. Construction of TCR beta libraries relied on iRepertoire HTBI primers and on Arm-PCR targeting CDR3 regions. A single record per CDR3 protein comes from TCRdb applying MiXCR to the multiplex PCR reads. This table has about 290,000 distinct CDR3 sequences, more than 20% appearing once. Time point meaning: persistent/refractory GD, antithyroid drugs over 5 years with positive TRAb. PBMC RNA was the source of the TCR library. The starting material was peripheral blood mononuclear cells (PBMCs), obtained when the disease was refractory, from a patient treated with antithyroid drugs. Source of these receptors: a female donor with Graves disease.

The rearrangement uses TRBV7-3 and TRBJ2-2, with D possibly TRBD1 on 6 matching bases. Deletions cut 5 bases from V and 6 bases from J, with 10 bases between. Germline lookup yields CDR1 SGHTA and CDR2 FQGTGA. The CDR3 is 13 amino acids. The CDR3 sequence: CASSPGQSGELFF. The CDR3 coding sequence is TGTGCCAGCAGCCCCGGACAGTCCGGGGAGCTGTTTTTT.

This clonotype came up many times. A much larger clone differs from this one at a single base, so this may be a read error. J is TRBJ2-5 and V is TRBV7-2; D is perhaps TRBD1 (5 bases). The CDR3 spans 13 residues. Trimming shortened V by 3 bases and J by 1 base, and 6 bases separated the two germline ends. Germline V gene data show CDR1 as SGHTA and CDR2 as FQGNSA. CDR3 sequence: CASSFDSQETQYF. DNA of the CDR3: TGTGCCAGCAGCTTCGACAGCCAAGAGACCCAGTACTTC. Drawing the rest from reference TRBV7-2 and TRBJ2-5, the complete variable domain is GAGVSQSPSNKVTEKGKDVELRCDPISGHTALYWYRQSLGQGLEFLIYFQGNSAPDKSGLPSDRFSAERTGGSVSTLTIQRTQQEDSAVYLCASSFDSQETQYFGPGTRLLVL.

J is TRBJ2-7 and V is TRBV4-3; 7 bases match TRBD2. CDR3 length: 17 residues. Germline V gene data show CDR1 as LGHNA and CDR2 as YSLEER. J was trimmed by 6 bases and V by 0 bases; bases with no gene match: 14. The CDR3 loop is CASSQDPLGGSIVEQYF. The CDR3 DNA follows: TGCGCCAGCAGCCAAGATCCCCTCGGCGGGAGTATTGTCGAGCAGTACTTC.

This clonotype was found a few times. The chain uses TRBV20-1 and TRBJ2-7, with TRBD1 as a possible D gene (6 bases). The CDR3 extends over 14 amino acids. Trimming removed 1 base from V and 2 bases from J, with 12 bases in between. Germline-derived CDR1 and CDR2 are DFQATT and SNEGSKA (reference sequence). CDR3 coding DNA: TGCAGTGCTAGAGTGAACAGGGTGCCCTACGAGCAGTACTTC. It yields the protein CSARVNRVPYEQYF.

The chain is built from TRBV6-1 and TRBJ2-7; D is undetermined. Germline lookup yields CDR1 MNHNS and CDR2 SASEGT. V lost 4 bases and J 0 bases, leaving 7 bases between the germline ends. This CDR3 region has 13 residues. CDR3 DNA: TGTGCCAGCAGTGTTCGGGTCTCCTACGAGCAGTACTTC. Translated: CASSVRVSYEQYF.

About this clonotype itself: Given a much more abundant clone one base away, this may be a read error. This chain connects TRBV28 to TRBJ2-7; TRBD2 is a possible D gene (5 bases). Germline loops: CDR1 MDHEN, CDR2 SYDVKM. CDR3 length: 15 residues. Trimming pared 8 bases from V and 5 bases from J, leaving 22 bases between. The CDR3: CASRSQRASSDEQYF. The CDR3 nucleotides read TGTGCCAGCCGGTCACAGAGGGCGAGTTCTGACGAGCAGTACTTC.

CDR3 loop: CASSTLRTGAYGYTF. CDR3 sequence (DNA): TGTGCCAGCAGTACCCTCAGGACAGGAGCTTATGGCTACACCTTC. The chain recombines TRBV6-1 with TRBJ1-2; 7 bases line up with TRBD1. The junction had 11 bases not matched to a gene; V was cut back by 5 bases and J by 5 bases. The CDR3 sequence is 15 residues long. In germline, CDR1 is MNHNS, CDR2 SASEGT.

This clonotype was counted a few times. The J gene is TRBJ2-2, the V gene TRBV6-1; either TRBD1 or TRBD2 may supply D (5 bases each). Germline CDR1 is MNHNS and CDR2 is SASEGT. Trimming took off 7 bases at V and 4 bases at J, with 16 bases between the two ends. The CDR3 consists of 15 residues. In DNA, the CDR3 is TGTGCCAGCACCCAGGGACGGGCCGGCACCGGGGAGCTGTTTTTT. The encoded protein is CASTQGRAGTGELFF.

As regards this clonotype: The junction differs from germline at one of its ends, possibly a read error. This sequence joins TRBV6-2 or TRBV6-3 and TRBJ2-7, with unresolved D. The germline CDR1 and CDR2 sequences are MNHEY and SVGEGT. This CDR3 comprises 16 residues. CDR3 in DNA: TGTGCCAGCAGTGACTCGAGTTGTATGAGCTCCTACGAGCAGTACTTC. It is translated as CASSDSSCMSSYEQYF.

The sample holds one count of this clonotype. A much larger clone is a single base away; this may be a read error. The chain couples TRBV6-6 to TRBJ2-5; a weak D match, TRBD2 (5 bases). V lost 0 bases and J lost 7, with 18 bases in between. The CDR3 spans 16 residues. CDR1 and CDR2 from the germline V gene are MNHNY and SVGAGI (reference sequence). The CDR3, as DNA: TGTGCCAGCAGTTACTCGAGGCAGTTCTCCGGGGTGACCCAGTACTTC. Translation: CASSYSRQFSGVTQYF.

This clonotype was observed at least ten times. This rearrangement joins TRBV29-1 to TRBJ2-7; D not certain. From germline, CDR1 is SQVTM and CDR2 ANQGSEA. Trimming removed 5 bases from V and 2 bases from J, with 16 bases in between. The CDR3 has 14 amino acids. The chain's CDR3 is CSVQPATGPYEQYF. CDR3 nucleotides: TGCAGCGTTCAACCAGCCACCGGCCCCTACGAGCAGTACTTC.

This chain's CDR3 is CASRGRANEKLFF. The CDR3 DNA sequence: TGTGCCAGCAGGGGCAGGGCGAATGAAAAACTGTTTTTT. The gene calls are TRBV6-1 and TRBJ1-4; weak D call: TRBD1 (5 bases). Germline CDR1 and CDR2: MNHNS and SASEGT. The CDR3 covers 13 residues. V was cut by 6 bases and J by 5 bases, with 10 bases left in between.

This clonotype has at least ten counts. This chain connects TRBV11-2 to TRBJ2-2, with 7 bases aligning to TRBD2. V was pared by 5 bases and J by 5 bases, with 8 bases of the junction left unmatched. CDR3 size: 15 residues. Germline V gene lookup returns CDR1 SGHAT and CDR2 FQNNGV. CDR3: CASSQTGGSTGELFF. Written as DNA, the CDR3 is TGTGCCAGCAGCCAAACTGGCGGGAGTACCGGGGAGCTGTTTTTT.

This clonotype was seen ten or more times. The rearrangement links TRBV3-1 to TRBJ2-5, with TRBD1 matching over 8 bases. Germline V CDR1 and CDR2: LGHDT, YNNKEL (reference sequence). CDR3 length equals 14 residues. The V segment lost 5 bases and the J segment 2 bases; nucleotides outside the gene matches: 4. The CDR3 DNA follows: TGTGCCAGCAGCATCCGGGACAGGCAAGAGACCCAGTACTTC. This encodes CASSIRDRQETQYF.

This clonotype has ten or more counts. This chain links TRBV10-3 with TRBJ1-2, with D hard to call. Trimming shortened V by 3 bases and J by 5 bases, and 13 bases separated the two germline ends. Germline-derived CDR1 and CDR2 are ENHRY and SYGVKD. The CDR3 loop spans 14 amino acids. The CDR3 spells CAISDPGRLYGYTF. CDR3 nucleotide sequence: TGTGCCATCAGTGACCCCGGGAGGCTGTATGGCTACACCTTC.

This clonotype was recorded many times. The chain recombines TRBV6-5 with TRBJ2-7; D is uncertain. Trimming removed 2 bases at V and 2 bases at J, with 4 bases between. The CDR3 length is 12 residues. Germline V gives CDR1 MNHEY, CDR2 SVGAGI. DNA of the CDR3: TGTGCCAGCAGTTACACCACCTACGAGCAGTACTTC. Translating gives CASSYTTYEQYF.

This chain uses TRBV10-3 with TRBJ2-1; unclear D gene. Trimming removed 6 bases at V and 4 bases at J, with 7 bases between. Germline V gene lookup returns CDR1 ENHRY and CDR2 SYGVKD. The CDR3 is 12 amino acids. CDR3 DNA sequence: TGTGCCATCAGCGACGTTTACAATGAGCAGTTCTTC. Its translation: CAISDVYNEQFF.

This clonotype has just a few counts. The chain recombines TRBV2 with TRBJ1-1; D remains unclear. V shed 4 bases and J shed 11 bases, with 8 bases lying between them. The length of the CDR3 is 10 residues. Per the germline V gene, CDR1 is SNHLY and CDR2 is FYNNEI. This CDR3 is CASSAQAAFF. CDR3 bases: TGTGCCAGCAGTGCTCAGGCGGCTTTCTTT. The full variable domain, with the rest looked up from reference TRBV2 and TRBJ1-1, is EPEVTQTPSHQVTQMGQEVILRCVPISNHLYFYWYRQILGQKVEFLVSFYNNEISEKSEIFDDQFSVERPDGSNFTLKIRSTKLEDSAMYFCASSAQAAFFGQGTRLTVV.

This clonotype was seen more than once but under ten times. CDR3 DNA sequence: TGTGCCAGCAGTAGGGGACTAGCGGGAGACATCGGGGAGCTGTTTTTT. Its protein product is CASSRGLAGDIGELFF. This chain links TRBV27 with TRBJ2-2, with TRBD2 matching 14 bases. The CDR3 totals 16 residues. The J segment lost 7 bases and the V segment lost 5 bases, leaving 6 bases of the junction unmatched. The germline V gene has CDR1 MNHEY and CDR2 SMNVEV (reference sequence).

This clonotype was detected ten times or more. As DNA, the CDR3 is TGTGCCAGCAGAATAACCCCAGGGAGTCGGAACACTGAAGCTTTCTTT. It is translated as CASRITPGSRNTEAFF. The V and J genes are TRBV7-2 and TRBJ1-1, with D possibly matching TRBD1 (5 bases). The CDR3 extends over 16 amino acids. The V end was cut by 6 bases, the J end by 1 base, with 18 bases between. CDR1 and CDR2 from the germline V gene are SGHTA and FQGNSA. Based on the CDR3 plus reference TRBV7-2 and TRBJ1-1, the full variable domain is GAGVSQSPSNKVTEKGKDVELRCDPISGHTALYWYRQSLGQGLEFLIYFQGNSAPDKSGLPSDRFSAERTGGSVSTLTIQRTQQEDSAVYLCASRITPGSRNTEAFFGQGTRLTVV.

The chain is built from TRBV6-1 and TRBJ2-2, with D unclear. The CDR3 contains 14 residues. Trimming took 1 base from V and 3 from J, leaving 6 bases between them. CDR1 MNHNS and CDR2 SASEGT come from the germline V gene. DNA of the CDR3: TGTGCCAGCAGTGAAGGAATGTACACCGGGGAGCTGTTTTTT. Encoded protein: CASSEGMYTGELFF.

This clonotype was seen a handful of times. J is TRBJ2-2 and V is TRBV6-1; D remains ambiguous. The CDR3 length is 14 residues. V was pared by 6 bases and J by 1 base, with 9 bases between. Looked up from germline, CDR1 is MNHNS and CDR2 is SASEGT. The chain's CDR3 is CASRPPGNTGELFF. CDR3 in DNA: TGTGCCAGCAGGCCCCCAGGGAACACCGGGGAGCTGTTTTTT.

This chain links TRBV20-1 with TRBJ2-2; 11 bases line up with TRBD2. Germline V CDR1 and CDR2: DFQATT, SNEGSKA (reference sequence). Trimming at V came to 5 bases and at J to 0 bases, leaving 11 bases not matched to a gene. The CDR3 is 18 amino acids. For the CDR3, the DNA is TGCAGTGCTGATACCGGACTAGCGGGTACCGCGAACACCGGGGAGCTGTTTTTT. Protein: CSADTGLAGTANTGELFF.

This clonotype has a handful of counts. This chain joins TRBV13 and TRBJ2-2, with 13 nucleotides matching TRBD2. The CDR3 runs to 18 residues. CDR1 and CDR2 (germline): PRHDT, FYEKMQ (reference sequence). The V segment lost 5 bases and the J segment 5 bases; nucleotides outside the gene matches: 11. The CDR3 nucleotides are TGTGCCAGCAGCCCCTTACTGGGGACTAGCGGGGAGACCGGGGAGCTGTTTTTT. Residues: CASSPLLGTSGETGELFF.

This clonotype was counted ten times or more. The gene calls are TRBV27 and TRBJ1-1; D unresolved. V was shortened by 2 bases and J by 0 bases, with 4 bases between the two germline ends. This CDR3 contains 13 residues. Germline CDR1 reads MNHEY; CDR2 reads SMNVEV (reference sequence). CDR3 nucleotide sequence: TGTGCCAGCAGTTTAATTGTGAACACTGAAGCTTTCTTT. Translating gives CASSLIVNTEAFF.

This clonotype was counted many times. This chain connects TRBV12-3 or TRBV12-4 to TRBJ2-5; 9 bases line up with TRBD2. V was clipped by 6 bases and J by 4 bases; unmatched bases: 9. The CDR3 loop spans 15 amino acids. CDR3 DNA sequence: TGTGCCAGCAGAGATAGCGGGAGTGGGGCAGAGACCCAGTACTTC. Encoded protein: CASRDSGSGAETQYF.

This chain uses TRBV7-2 with TRBJ1-6; D possibly corresponds to TRBD1 (6 bases). V was cut by 5 bases and J by 7 bases, with 15 bases left in between. Germline loops: CDR1 SGHTA, CDR2 FQGNSA. The CDR3 is 15 residues long. CDR3 in amino acids: CASSPLDSPNSPLHF. DNA of the CDR3: TGTGCCAGCAGCCCTCTGGACAGTCCAAATTCACCCCTCCACTTT. Full variable domain (outside the CDR3, taken from reference TRBV7-2 and TRBJ1-6): GAGVSQSPSNKVTEKGKDVELRCDPISGHTALYWYRQSLGQGLEFLIYFQGNSAPDKSGLPSDRFSAERTGGSVSTLTIQRTQQEDSAVYLCASSPLDSPNSPLHFGNGTRLTVT.

At least ten counts were recorded for this clonotype. This chain links TRBV12-3 or TRBV12-4 with TRBJ1-2, with 12 nucleotides matching TRBD1. The ends lost 8 bases at V and 8 bases at J; junction bases unmatched: 15. The length of the CDR3 is 16 residues. The CDR3 region has the DNA TGTGCCAGCCAGTCGGCTAATTTGGGACAGGGGGCCGGCTACACCTTC. This codes for CASQSANLGQGAGYTF.

This clonotype has a count of ten or more. This chain uses TRBV28 with TRBJ2-1; no firm D call. Germline V CDR1 and CDR2: MDHEN, SYDVKM. V lost 8 bases and J lost 0, with 5 bases in between. CDR3 size: 12 residues. CDR3 amino acids: CASVSSYNEQFF. CDR3 bases: TGTGCCAGCGTTAGCTCCTACAATGAGCAGTTCTTC.